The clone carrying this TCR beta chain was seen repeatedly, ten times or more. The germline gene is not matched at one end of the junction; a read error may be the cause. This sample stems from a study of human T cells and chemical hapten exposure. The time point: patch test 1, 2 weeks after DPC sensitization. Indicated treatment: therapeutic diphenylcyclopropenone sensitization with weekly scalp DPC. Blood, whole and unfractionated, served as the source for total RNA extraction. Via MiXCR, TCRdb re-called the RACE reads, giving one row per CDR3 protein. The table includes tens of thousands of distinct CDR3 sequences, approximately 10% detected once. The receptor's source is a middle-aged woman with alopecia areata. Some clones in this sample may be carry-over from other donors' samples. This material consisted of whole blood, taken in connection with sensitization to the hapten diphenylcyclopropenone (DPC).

The CDR3 nucleotides read TGCAGTGCTAGGGCAAATGGGCCAGGGGCGCCTGAGATCCAGTACTTC. Translation gives CSARANGPGAPEIQYF. The gene calls are TRBV20-1 and TRBJ2-5; perhaps TRBD1 as D (6 bases). The CDR3 is made up of 16 amino acids. Germline loops: CDR1 DFQATT, CDR2 SNEGSKA (reference sequence).